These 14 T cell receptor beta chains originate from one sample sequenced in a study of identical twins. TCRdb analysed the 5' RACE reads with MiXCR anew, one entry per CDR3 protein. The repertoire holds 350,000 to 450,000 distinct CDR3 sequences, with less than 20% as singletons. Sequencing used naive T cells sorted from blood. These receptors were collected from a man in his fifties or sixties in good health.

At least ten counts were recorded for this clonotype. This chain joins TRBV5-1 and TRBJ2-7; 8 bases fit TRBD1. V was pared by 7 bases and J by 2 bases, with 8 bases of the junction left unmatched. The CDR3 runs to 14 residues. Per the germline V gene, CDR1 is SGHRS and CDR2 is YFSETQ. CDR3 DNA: TGCGCCAGCTTCGAGGGACAGGTCCCCTACGAGCAGTACTTC. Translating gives CASFEGQVPYEQYF.

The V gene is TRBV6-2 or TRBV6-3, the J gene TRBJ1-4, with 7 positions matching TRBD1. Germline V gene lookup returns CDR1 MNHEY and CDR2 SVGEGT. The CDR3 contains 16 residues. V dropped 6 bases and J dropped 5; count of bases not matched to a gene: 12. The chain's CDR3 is CASSYPAGQLNEKLFF. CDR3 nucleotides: TGTGCCAGCAGCTACCCCGCGGGACAGCTAAATGAAAAACTGTTTTTT.

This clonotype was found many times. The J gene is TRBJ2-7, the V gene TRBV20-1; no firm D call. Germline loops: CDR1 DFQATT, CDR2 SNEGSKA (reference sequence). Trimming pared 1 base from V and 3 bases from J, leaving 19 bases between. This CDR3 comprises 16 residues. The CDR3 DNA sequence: TGCAGTGCTAGAGGTCTCAGCGAGGCTTTCTACTACGAGCAGTACTTC. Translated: CSARGLSEAFYYEQYF.

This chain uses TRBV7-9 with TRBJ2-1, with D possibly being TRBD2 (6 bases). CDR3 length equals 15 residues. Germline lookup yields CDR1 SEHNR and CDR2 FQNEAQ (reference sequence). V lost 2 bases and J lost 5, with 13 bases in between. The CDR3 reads CASSLSAGSNNEQFF. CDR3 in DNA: TGTGCCAGCAGCTTATCTGCGGGGTCCAACAATGAGCAGTTCTTC.

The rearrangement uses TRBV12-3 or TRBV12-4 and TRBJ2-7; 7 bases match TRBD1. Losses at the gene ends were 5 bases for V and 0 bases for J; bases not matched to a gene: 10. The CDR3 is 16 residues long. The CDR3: CASSPLRGQYSYEQYF. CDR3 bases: TGTGCCAGCAGTCCACTCCGGGGACAGTACTCCTACGAGCAGTACTTC.

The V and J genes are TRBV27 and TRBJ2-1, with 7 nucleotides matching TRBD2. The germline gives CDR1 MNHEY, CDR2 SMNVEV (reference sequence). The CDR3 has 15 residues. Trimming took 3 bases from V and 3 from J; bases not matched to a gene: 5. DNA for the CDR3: TGTGCCAGCAGTTTGGGGAGGGCCTTCTACAATGAGCAGTTCTTC. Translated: CASSLGRAFYNEQFF.

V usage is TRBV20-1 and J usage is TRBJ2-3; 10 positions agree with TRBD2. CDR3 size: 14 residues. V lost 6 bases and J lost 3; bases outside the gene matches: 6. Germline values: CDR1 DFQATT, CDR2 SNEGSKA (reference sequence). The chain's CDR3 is CSAHSGGRTDTQYF. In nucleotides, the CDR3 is TGCAGTGCCCATAGCGGGGGGAGAACAGATACGCAGTATTTT.

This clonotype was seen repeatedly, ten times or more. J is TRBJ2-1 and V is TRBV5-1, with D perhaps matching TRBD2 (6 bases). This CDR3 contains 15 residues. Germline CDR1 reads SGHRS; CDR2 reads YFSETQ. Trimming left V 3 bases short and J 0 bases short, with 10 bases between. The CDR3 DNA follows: TGCGCCAGCAGCTGGGAGGAGAGCTCCTACAATGAGCAGTTCTTC. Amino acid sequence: CASSWEESSYNEQFF.

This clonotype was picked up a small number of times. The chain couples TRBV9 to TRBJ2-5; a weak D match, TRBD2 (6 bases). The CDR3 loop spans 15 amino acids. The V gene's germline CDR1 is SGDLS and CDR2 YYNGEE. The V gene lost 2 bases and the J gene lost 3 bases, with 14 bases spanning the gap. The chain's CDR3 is CASSVGSGVEETQYF. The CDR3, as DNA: TGTGCCAGCAGCGTCGGATCGGGGGTGGAAGAGACCCAGTACTTC.

The CDR3 sequence is CATSGTRSSYNEQFF. DNA for the CDR3: TGTGCCACCTCAGGTACCCGGAGCTCCTACAATGAGCAGTTCTTC. The chain recombines TRBV6-1 with TRBJ2-1; no clear D. The V gene's germline CDR1 is MNHNS and CDR2 SASEGT. Trimming took off 10 bases at V and 0 bases at J, with 16 bases between the two ends. This CDR3 has 15 residues.

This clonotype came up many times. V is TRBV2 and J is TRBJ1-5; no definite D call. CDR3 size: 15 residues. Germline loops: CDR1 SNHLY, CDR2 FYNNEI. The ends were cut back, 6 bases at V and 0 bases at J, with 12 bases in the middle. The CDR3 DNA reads TGTGCCAGCAGGGGAAGTATTTATAGCAATCAGCCCCAGCATTTT. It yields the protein CASRGSIYSNQPQHF.

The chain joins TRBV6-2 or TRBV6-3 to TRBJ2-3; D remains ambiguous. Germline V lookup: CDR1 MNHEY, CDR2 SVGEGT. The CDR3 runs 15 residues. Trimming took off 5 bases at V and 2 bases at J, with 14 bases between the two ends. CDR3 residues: CASSNYTRYTDTQYF. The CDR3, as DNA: TGTGCCAGCAGTAACTATACGCGGTACACAGATACGCAGTATTTT.

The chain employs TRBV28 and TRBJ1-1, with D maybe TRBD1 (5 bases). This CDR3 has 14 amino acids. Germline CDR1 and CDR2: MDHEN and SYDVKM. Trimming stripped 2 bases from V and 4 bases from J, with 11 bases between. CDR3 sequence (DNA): TGTGCCAGCAGTTTACCAGGGACGGGCACTGAAGCTTTCTTT. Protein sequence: CASSLPGTGTEAFF.

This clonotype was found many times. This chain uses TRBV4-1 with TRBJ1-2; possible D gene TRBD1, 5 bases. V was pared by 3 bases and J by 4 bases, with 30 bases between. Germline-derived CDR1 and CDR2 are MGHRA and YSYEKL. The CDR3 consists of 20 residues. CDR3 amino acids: CASSQDKKSSTGDSSYGYTF. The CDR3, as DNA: TGCGCCAGCAGCCAGGACAAGAAAAGTTCGACGGGTGATTCGAGCTATGGCTACACCTTC.